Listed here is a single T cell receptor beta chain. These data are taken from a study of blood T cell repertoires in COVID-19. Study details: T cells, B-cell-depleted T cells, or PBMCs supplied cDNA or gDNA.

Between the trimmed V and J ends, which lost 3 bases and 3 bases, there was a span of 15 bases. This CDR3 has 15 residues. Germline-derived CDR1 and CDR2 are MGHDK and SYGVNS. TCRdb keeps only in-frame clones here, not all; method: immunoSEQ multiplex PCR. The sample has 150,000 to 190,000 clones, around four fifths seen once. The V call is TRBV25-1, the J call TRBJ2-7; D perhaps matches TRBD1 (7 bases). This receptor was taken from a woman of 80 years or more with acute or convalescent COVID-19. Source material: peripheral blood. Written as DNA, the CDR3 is TGTGCCAGCAGTGAGTGGCGGCGGGACAGCTACGAGCAGTACTTC. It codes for CASSEWRRDSYEQYF.